This T cell receptor beta chain is from a study of cytomegalovirus exposure and HLA in healthy donors. The germline V gene has CDR1 MDHEN and CDR2 SYDVKM. The V end lost 4 bases, the J end lost 4 bases, and 26 bases lay between the germline ends. The CDR3 loop spans 18 amino acids. Assay used: immunoSEQ multiplex PCR; TCRdb lists only in-frame clones, some missing. The repertoire holds some 270,000 clones, with roughly 85% as singletons. Findings and limits, study-wide: The investigators catalogued 150 to 200 TCR beta chains as cytomegalovirus-associated.

As for this clone: The antigen remains undetermined.

V gene TRBV28 combines with J gene TRBJ2-7, with D unclear. This TCR was recovered from a woman between 18 and 29 years old in good health and CMV-seronegative. The sequencing sample was made of PBMCs. This CDR3 is CASSSNPYLGRTSYEQYF. In DNA form, the CDR3 reads TGTGCCAGCAGTTCAAACCCCTATCTGGGCAGAACCTCTTACGAGCAGTACTTC.